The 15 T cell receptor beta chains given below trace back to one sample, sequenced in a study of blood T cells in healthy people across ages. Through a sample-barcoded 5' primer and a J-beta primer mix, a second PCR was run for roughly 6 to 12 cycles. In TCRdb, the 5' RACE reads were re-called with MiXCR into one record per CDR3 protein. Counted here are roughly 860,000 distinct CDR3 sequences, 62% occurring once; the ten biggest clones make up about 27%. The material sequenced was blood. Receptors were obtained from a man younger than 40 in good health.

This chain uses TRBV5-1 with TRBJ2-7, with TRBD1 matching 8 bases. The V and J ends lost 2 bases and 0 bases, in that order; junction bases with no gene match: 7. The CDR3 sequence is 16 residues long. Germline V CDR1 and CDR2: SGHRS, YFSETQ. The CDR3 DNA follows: TGCGCCAGCAGCTTCTTTTCGGGACAGGCCTCCTACGAGCAGTACTTC. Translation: CASSFFSGQASYEQYF.

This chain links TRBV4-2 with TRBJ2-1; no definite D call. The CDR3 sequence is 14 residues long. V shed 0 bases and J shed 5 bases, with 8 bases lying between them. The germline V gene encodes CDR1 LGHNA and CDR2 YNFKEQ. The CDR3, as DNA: TGTGCCAGCAGCCAAGAGTGGTCCAACAATGAGCAGTTCTTC. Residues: CASSQEWSNNEQFF.

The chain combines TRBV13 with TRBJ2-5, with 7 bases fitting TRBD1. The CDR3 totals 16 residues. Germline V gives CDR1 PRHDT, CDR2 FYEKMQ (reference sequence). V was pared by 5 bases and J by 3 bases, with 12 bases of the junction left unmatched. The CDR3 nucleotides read TGTGCCAGCAGCAAAGAGAACCCAGGGACAGAAGAGACCCAGTACTTC. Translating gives CASSKENPGTEETQYF.

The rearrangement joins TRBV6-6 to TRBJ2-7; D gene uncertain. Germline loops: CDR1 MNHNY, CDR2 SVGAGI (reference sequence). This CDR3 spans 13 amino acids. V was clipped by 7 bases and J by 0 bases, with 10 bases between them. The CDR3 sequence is CASKSRYSYEQYF. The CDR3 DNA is TGTGCCAGCAAATCTCGATACTCCTACGAGCAGTACTTC.

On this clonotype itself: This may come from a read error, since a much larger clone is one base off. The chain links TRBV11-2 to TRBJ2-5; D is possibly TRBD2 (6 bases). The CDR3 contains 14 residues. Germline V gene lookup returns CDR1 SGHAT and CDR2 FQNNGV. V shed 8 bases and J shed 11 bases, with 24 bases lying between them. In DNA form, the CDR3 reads TGTGCCAGCGGACCATTAGCGGTCTACAATGAGCAGTACTTC. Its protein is CASGPLAVYNEQYF.

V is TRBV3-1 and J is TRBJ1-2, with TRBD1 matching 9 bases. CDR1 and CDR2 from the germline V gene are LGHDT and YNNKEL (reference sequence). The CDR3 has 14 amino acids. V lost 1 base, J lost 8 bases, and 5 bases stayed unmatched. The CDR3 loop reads CASSQGDRVGGYTF. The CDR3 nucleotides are TGTGCCAGCAGCCAAGGGGACAGGGTAGGCGGCTACACCTTC.

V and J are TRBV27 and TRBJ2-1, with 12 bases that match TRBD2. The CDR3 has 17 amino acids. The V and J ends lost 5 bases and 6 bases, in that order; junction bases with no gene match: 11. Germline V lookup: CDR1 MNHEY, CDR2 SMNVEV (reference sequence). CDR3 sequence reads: CASSLLSLAGGPNEQFF. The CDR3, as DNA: TGTGCCAGCAGTCTATTATCCCTAGCGGGGGGGCCCAATGAGCAGTTCTTC.

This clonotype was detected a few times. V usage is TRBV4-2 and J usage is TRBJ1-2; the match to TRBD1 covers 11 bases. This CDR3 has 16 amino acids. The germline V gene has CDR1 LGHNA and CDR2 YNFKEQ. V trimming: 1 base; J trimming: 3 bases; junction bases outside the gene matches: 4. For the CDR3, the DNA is TGTGCCAGCAGCCAAGCCTGGACAGGGGGCGACTATGGCTACACCTTC. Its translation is CASSQAWTGGDYGYTF.

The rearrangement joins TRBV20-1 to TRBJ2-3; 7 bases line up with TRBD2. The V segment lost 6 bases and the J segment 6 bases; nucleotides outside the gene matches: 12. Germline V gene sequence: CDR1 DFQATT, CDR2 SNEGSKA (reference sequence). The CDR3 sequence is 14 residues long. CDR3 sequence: CSARDYLKVDTQYF. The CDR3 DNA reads TGCAGTGCCAGGGACTACCTAAAGGTGGATACGCAGTATTTT.

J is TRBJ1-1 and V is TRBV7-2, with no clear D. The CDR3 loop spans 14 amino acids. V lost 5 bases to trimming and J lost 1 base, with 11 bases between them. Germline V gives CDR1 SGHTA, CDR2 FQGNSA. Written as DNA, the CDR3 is TGTGCCAGCAGCCTAGGACTCTCGAACACTGAAGCTTTCTTT. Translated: CASSLGLSNTEAFF.

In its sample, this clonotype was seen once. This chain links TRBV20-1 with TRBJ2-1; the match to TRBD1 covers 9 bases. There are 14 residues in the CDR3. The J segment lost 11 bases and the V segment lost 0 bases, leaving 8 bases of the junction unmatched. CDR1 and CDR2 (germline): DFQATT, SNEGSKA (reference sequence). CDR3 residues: CSARDQDRGGKQFF. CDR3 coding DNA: TGCAGTGCTAGAGATCAGGACAGGGGTGGGAAGCAGTTCTTC.

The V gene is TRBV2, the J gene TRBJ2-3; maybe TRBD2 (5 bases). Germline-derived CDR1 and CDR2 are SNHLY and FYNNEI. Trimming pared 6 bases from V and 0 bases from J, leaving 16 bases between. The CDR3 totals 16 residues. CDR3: CASRPLERVSTDTQYF. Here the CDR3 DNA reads TGTGCCAGCAGGCCCTTGGAGAGGGTTAGCACAGATACGCAGTATTTT.

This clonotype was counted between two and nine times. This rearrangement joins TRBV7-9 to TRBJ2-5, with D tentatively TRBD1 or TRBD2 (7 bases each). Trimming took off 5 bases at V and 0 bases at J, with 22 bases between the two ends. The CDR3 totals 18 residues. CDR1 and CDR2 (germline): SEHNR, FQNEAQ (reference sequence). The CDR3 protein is CASSLGRGQPFYQETQYF. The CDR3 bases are TGTGCCAGCAGCCTGGGGAGGGGACAGCCCTTCTACCAAGAGACCCAGTACTTC.

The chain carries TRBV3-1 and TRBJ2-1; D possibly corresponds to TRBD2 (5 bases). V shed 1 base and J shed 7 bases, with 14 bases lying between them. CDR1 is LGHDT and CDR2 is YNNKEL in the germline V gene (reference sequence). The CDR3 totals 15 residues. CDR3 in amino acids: CASSQGSPGMNEQFF. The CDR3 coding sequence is TGTGCCAGCAGCCAAGGATCGCCGGGAATGAATGAGCAGTTCTTC.

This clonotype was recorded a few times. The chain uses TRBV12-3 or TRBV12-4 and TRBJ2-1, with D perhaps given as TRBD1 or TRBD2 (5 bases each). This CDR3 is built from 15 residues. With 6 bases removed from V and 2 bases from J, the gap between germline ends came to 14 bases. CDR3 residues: CASRVRGAAYNEQFF. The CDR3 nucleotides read TGTGCCAGCAGAGTTAGAGGGGCGGCCTACAATGAGCAGTTCTTC.